These 7 T cell receptor beta chains were sequenced from one sample in a study of CD8 T cells in Susac syndrome. The RNA, about 0.45 to 1 ug, was put through reverse transcription using random hexamers. TCRdb re-derived calls from the immunoSEQ multiplex PCR reads in MiXCR, one entry per CDR3 protein. This table holds some 180,000 distinct CDR3 sequences, over 90% found once. Sequencing used CD4+ T cells from PBMCs. These receptors all come from a human donor with Susac syndrome.

V is TRBV7-8 and J is TRBJ2-7; 8 bases fit TRBD2. Trimming took 2 bases from V and 6 from J; bases not matched to a gene: 6. Germline V gene data show CDR1 as SGHVS and CDR2 as FQNEAQ. The CDR3 sequence is 14 residues long. CDR3 region: CASSLNGRASEQYF. In DNA form, the CDR3 reads TGTGCCAGCAGCTTAAACGGGAGGGCTTCCGAGCAGTACTTC.

The chain carries TRBV23-1 and TRBJ2-5; D is perhaps TRBD1 (5 bases). TRBV23-1 is classed as an ORF, of uncertain function. Trimming removed 5 bases from V and 5 bases from J, with 27 bases in between. The CDR3 is 18 amino acids. CDR3 bases: TGCGCCAGCAGTACTCAAAACCTTCCGACAGTCCGTTGGGAGACCCAGTACTTC. The encoded protein is CASSTQNLPTVRWETQYF.

J is TRBJ2-3 and V is TRBV7-2; D not certain. The CDR3 has 12 amino acids. Between the trimmed V and J ends, which lost 8 bases and 2 bases, there was a span of 8 bases. Germline loops: CDR1 SGHTA, CDR2 FQGNSA. CDR3 residues: CASGRYTDTQYF. The DNA for the CDR3 is TGTGCCAGCGGGCGTTACACAGATACGCAGTATTTT.

The rearrangement uses TRBV12-3 or TRBV12-4 and TRBJ2-3; D uncertain. The CDR3 is made up of 12 amino acids. V lost 0 bases, J lost 8 bases, and 6 bases lay in between. The CDR3 reads CASSLAVATQYF. CDR3 in DNA: TGTGCCAGCAGTTTAGCAGTTGCTACGCAGTATTTT.

The chain has TRBV6-5 and TRBJ1-1; D remains ambiguous. The CDR3 extends over 15 amino acids. The V and J ends lost 5 bases and 1 base respectively, with 14 bases between them. The V gene's germline CDR1 is MNHEY and CDR2 SVGAGI. CDR3 coding DNA: TGTGCCAGCAGTGCCCTAGGAAGGGCGAACACTGAAGCTTTCTTT. It specifies CASSALGRANTEAFF.

The chain has TRBV3-1 and TRBJ1-6; 7 positions match TRBD1. The CDR3 runs to 14 residues. The germline V gene encodes CDR1 LGHDT and CDR2 YNNKEL (reference sequence). J lost 8 bases, V lost 1 base, and 2 bases had no gene match. CDR3 sequence reads: CASSQGGTDSPLHF. The CDR3 DNA is TGTGCCAGCAGCCAAGGAGGGACAGATTCACCCCTCCACTTT.

The rearrangement links TRBV7-9 to TRBJ1-2; 10 nucleotides match TRBD1. The CDR3 loop spans 15 amino acids. J lost 4 bases, V lost 5 bases, and 7 bases had no gene match. From germline, CDR1 is SEHNR and CDR2 FQNEAQ (reference sequence). As DNA, the CDR3 is TGTGCCAGCAGCCGCGGGACAGGGGACGCCTATGGCTACACCTTC. Protein sequence: CASSRGTGDAYGYTF.